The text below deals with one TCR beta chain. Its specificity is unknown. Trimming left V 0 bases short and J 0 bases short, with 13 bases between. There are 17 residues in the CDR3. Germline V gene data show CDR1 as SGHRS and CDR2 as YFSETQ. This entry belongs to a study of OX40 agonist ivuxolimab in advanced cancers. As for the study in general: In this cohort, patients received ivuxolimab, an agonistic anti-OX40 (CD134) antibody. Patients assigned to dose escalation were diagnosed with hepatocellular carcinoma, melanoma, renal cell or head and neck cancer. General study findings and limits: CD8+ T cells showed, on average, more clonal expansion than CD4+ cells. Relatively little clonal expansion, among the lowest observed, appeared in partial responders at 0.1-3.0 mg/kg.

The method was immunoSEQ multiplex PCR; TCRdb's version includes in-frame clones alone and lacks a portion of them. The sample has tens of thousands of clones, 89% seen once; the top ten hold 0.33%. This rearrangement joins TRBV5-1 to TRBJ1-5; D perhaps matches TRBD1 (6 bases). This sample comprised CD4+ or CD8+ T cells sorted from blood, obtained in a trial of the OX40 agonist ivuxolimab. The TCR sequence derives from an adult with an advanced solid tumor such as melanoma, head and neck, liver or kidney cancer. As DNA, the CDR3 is TGCGCCAGCAGCTTGGAACAGGGCCTTTCTAGCAATCAGCCCCAGCATTTT. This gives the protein CASSLEQGLSSNQPQHF.